Listed below are T cell receptor beta chains from one sample, sequenced in a study of CD8+ T cells in alopecia areata. Sequenced by immunoSEQ multiplex PCR; TCRdb stores in-frame clones only, minus some. The sample holds around 190,000 clones, 60% to 70% seen once. Source: CD4+ T cells sorted from blood, taken at week 4, from a patient treated with tofacitinib. The receptors here all came from a human donor with alopecia areata. Both conserved end residues are trimmed from each CDR3. The order of the fields is J gene, V gene, CDR3 protein.

>TRBJ2-7|TRBV11-2
ASSLAAVSYEQY
>TRBJ2-1|TRBV12-5
ASGPGTSGILSYNEQF
>TRBJ1-2|TRBV27
ASSKDRDYGYT
>TRBJ2-1|TRBV11-2
ASSRLGEQF
>TRBJ2-5|TRBV6-1
ASTRGETQY
>TRBJ2-7|TRBV5-1
ASSLGGTEEQY
>TRBJ2-1|TRBV20-1
SARPRDYMF
>TRBJ2-5|TRBV29-1
SATGGAETQY
>TRBJ2-5|TRBV5-1
ASSLDDSLGETQY
>TRBJ2-4|TRBV30
AWKAGKGYIQY
>TRBJ2-5|TRBV7-2
ASSLGPARSQETQY
>TRBJ2-2|TRBV9
ASSVYWGPGELF
>TRBJ2-5|TRBV6-1
ASSELSDSQETQY
>TRBJ2-2|TRBV7-3
ASSLTPGELF
>TRBJ2-3|TRBV29-1
SAGQGLADTQY
>TRBJ2-7|TRBV4-2
ASSGGEGPYEQY
>TRBJ2-6|TRBV29-1
SVAVSGANVLT
>TRBJ1-1|TRBV15
ATSRRTGATEAF
>TRBJ2-7|TRBV11-2
ASSPLGREGYEQY
>TRBJ1-1|TRBV4-2
ASSQDPTEAF
>TRBJ2-3|TRBV5-1
ASSFHLSKGQGGTQY
>TRBJ1-5|TRBV7-8
ASSLSQNSNQPQH
>TRBJ2-7|TRBV30
AWSVLLADYEQY
>TRBJ2-1|TRBV4-2
ASSQSDTGGPYEQF
>TRBJ1-1|TRBV7-8
ASSPRTEAF
>TRBJ2-7|TRBV7-6
ASSYRTVGTYEQY
>TRBJ2-7|TRBV2
ASSEATGPRGQY
>TRBJ2-7|TRBV4-3
ASSQDVGTSGRFKQY
>TRBJ2-7|TRBV4-2
ASSPGGVYEQY
>TRBJ2-7|TRBV14
ASSQDTRGMDEQY
>TRBJ2-3|TRBV7-3
ASSSQTRDTQY
>TRBJ2-5|TRBV10-3
AINSRFQETQY
>TRBJ1-5|TRBV4-1
ASSPGGGRNQPQH